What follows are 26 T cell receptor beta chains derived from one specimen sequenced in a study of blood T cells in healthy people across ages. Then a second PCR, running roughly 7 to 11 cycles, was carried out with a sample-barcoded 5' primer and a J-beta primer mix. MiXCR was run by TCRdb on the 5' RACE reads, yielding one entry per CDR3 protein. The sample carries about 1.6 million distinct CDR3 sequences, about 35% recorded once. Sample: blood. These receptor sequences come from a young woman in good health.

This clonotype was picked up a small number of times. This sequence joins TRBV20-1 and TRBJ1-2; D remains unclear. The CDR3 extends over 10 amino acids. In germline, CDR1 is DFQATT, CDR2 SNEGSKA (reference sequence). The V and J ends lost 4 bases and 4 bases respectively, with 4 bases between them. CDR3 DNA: TGCAGTGCTAAGACCTATGGCTACACCTTC. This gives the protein CSAKTYGYTF.

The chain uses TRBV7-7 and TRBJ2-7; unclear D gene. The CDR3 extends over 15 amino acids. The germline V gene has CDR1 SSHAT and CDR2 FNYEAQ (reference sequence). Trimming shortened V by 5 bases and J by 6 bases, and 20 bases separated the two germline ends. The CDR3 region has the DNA TGTGCCAGCAGCCCACAAGTGGGTTTCGACGTCGAGCAGTACTTC. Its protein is CASSPQVGFDVEQYF. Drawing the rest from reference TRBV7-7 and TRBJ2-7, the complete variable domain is GAGVSQSPRYKVTKRGQDVTLRCDPISSHATLYWYQQALGQGPEFLTYFNYEAQPDKSGLPSDRFSAERPEGSISTLTIQRTEQRDSAMYRCASSPQVGFDVEQYFGPGTRLTVT.

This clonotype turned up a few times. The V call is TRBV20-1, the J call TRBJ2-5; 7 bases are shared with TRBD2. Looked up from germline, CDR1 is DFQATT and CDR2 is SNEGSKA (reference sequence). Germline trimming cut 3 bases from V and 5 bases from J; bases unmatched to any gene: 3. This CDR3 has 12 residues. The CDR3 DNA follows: TGCAGTGCTAGTTTGGGAGGGGAGACCCAGTACTTC. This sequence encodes CSASLGGETQYF.

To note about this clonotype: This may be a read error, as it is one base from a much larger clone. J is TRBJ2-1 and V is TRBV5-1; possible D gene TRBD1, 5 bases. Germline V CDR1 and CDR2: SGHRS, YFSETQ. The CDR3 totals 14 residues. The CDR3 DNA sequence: TGCGCCAACAGCTTGGCAGGGTCAAACAATGAGCAGTTCTTC. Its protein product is CANSLAGSNNEQFF.

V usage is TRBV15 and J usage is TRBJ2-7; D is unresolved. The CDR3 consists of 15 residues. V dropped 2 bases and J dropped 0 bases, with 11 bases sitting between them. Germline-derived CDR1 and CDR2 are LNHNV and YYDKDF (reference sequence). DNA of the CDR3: TGTGCCACCAGCAGAAGCCCAGCCCACTCCTACGAGCAGTACTTC. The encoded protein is CATSRSPAHSYEQYF.

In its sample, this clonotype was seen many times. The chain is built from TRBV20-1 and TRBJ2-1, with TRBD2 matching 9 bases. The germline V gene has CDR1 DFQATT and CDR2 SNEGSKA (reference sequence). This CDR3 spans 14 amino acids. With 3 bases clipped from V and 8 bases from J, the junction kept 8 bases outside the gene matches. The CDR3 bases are TGCAGTGCTAGCTTGGCGGGGGGGCTTCATGAGCAGTTCTTC. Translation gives CSASLAGGLHEQFF.

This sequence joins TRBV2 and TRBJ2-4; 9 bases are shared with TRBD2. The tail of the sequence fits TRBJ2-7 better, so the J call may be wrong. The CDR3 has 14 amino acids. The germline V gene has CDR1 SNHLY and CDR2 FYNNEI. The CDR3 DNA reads TGTGCCAGCAGTGACGGCGGGGGGGCAGACGAGCAGTACTTC. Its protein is CASSDGGGADEQYF.

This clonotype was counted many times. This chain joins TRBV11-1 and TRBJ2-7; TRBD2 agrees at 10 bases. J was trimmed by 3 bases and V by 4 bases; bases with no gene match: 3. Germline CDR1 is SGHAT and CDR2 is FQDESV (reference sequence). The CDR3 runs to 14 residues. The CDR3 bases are TGTGCCAGCAGCTCGGGACTAGCGAGCTACGAGCAGTACTTC. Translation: CASSSGLASYEQYF.

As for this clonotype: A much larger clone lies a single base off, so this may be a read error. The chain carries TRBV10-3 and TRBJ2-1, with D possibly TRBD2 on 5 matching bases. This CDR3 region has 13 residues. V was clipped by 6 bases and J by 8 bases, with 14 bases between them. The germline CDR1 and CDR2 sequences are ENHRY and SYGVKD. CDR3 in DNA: TGTGCCATCAGAGTGGAGGAATGGGATGAGCAGTTCTTC. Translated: CAIRVEEWDEQFF.

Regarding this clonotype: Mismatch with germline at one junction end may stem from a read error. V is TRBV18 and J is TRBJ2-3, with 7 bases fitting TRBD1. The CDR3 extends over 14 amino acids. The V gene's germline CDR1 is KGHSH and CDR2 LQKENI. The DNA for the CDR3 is TGTGCCAGCTCACCCCAGGGGGTGACAGATACGCGGTATTTT. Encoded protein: CASSPQGVTDTRYF.

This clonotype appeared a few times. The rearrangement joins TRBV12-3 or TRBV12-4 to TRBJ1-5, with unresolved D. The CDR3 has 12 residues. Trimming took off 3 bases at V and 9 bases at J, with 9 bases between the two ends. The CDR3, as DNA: TGTGCCAGCAGTTTTTATCGGACGCCCCAGCATTTT. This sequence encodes CASSFYRTPQHF.

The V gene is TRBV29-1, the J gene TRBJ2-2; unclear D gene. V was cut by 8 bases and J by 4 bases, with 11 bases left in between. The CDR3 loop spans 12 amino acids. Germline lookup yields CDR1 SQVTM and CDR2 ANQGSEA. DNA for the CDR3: TGCAGCTCCCATGACACCACCGGGGAGCTGTTTTTT. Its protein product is CSSHDTTGELFF.

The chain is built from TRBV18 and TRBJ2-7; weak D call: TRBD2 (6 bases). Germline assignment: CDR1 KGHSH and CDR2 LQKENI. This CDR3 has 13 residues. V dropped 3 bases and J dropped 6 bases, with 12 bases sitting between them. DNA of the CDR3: TGTGCCAGCTCACCGGGAGTGGAGGGCGAGCAGTACTTC. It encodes CASSPGVEGEQYF.

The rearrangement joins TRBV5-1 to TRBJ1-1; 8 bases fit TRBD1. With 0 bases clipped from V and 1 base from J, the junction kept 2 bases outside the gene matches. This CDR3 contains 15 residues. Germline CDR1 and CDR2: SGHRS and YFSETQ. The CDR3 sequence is CASSLDGQGNTEAFF. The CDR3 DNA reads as TGCGCCAGCAGCTTGGATGGACAGGGGAACACTGAAGCTTTCTTT.

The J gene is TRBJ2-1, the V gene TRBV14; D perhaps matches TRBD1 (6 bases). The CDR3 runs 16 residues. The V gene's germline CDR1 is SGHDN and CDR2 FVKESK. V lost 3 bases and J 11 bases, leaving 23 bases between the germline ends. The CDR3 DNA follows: TGTGCCAGCAGCCACTACCGGGCCCAGGGGAATGGGAAGCAGTTCTTC. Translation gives CASSHYRAQGNGKQFF.

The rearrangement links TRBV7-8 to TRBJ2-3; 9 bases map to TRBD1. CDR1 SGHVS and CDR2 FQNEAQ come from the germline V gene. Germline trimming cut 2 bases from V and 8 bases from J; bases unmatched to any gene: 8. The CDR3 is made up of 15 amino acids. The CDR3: CASSLTSQGAATQYF. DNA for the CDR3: TGTGCCAGCAGCTTAACGTCACAGGGGGCGGCTACGCAGTATTTT.

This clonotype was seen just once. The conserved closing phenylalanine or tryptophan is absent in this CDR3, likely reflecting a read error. This CDR3 is CASSLAGPGVYYNEQFS. Here the CDR3 DNA reads TGTGCCAGCAGCTTAGCGGGACCGGGGGTCTACTACAATGAGCAGTTCTCC. The rearrangement links TRBV7-9 to TRBJ2-1, with a weak D call TRBD2 (6 bases). CDR3 length equals 17 residues. V was clipped by 0 bases and J by 3 bases, with 15 bases between them. CDR1 is SEHNR, CDR2 FQNEAQ, per germline (reference sequence).

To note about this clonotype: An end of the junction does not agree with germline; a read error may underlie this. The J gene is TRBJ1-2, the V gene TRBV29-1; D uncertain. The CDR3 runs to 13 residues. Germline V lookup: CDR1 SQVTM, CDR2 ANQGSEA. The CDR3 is CSVELWETYGYTF. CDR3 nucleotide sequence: TGCAGCGTTGAACTGTGGGAAACCTATGGCTATACCTTC.

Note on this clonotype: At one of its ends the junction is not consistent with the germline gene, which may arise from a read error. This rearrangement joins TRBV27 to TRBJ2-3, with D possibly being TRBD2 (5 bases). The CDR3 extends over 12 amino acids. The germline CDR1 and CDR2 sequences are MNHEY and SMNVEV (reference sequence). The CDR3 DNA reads TGTGCCAGCATCACTCGGGAAGATACGCGGTATTTT. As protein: CASITREDTRYF.

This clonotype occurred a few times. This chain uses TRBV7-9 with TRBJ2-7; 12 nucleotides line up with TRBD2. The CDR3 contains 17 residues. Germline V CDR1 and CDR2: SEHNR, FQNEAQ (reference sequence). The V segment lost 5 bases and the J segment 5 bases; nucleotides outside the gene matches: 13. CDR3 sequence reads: CASSGGASGRAMNEQYF. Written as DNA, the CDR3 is TGTGCCAGCAGCGGGGGGGCTAGCGGGAGGGCCATGAACGAGCAGTACTTC.

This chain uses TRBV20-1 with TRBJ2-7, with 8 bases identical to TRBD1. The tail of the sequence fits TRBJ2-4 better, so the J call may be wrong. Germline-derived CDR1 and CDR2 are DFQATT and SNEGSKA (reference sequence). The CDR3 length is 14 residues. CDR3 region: CSASGRGRENIQYF. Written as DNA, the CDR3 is TGCAGTGCTAGTGGCAGGGGGCGCGAAAACATTCAGTACTTC.

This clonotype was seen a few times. CDR3 nucleotides: TGTGCCAGCAGCTACATGCGGGGGTACACAGATACGCAGTATTTT. This sequence encodes CASSYMRGYTDTQYF. This rearrangement joins TRBV7-2 to TRBJ2-3, with 7 bases aligning to TRBD2. This CDR3 has 15 residues. Germline V gene data show CDR1 as SGHTA and CDR2 as FQGNSA. The junction had 6 bases not matched to a gene; V was cut back by 4 bases and J by 2 bases.

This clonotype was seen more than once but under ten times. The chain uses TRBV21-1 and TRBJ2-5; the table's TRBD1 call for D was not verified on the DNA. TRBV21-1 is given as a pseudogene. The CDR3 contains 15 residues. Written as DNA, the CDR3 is TGTGCCAGCAGCAAATGGGAGGACAGACAAGAGACCCAGTACTTC. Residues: CASSKWEDRQETQYF.

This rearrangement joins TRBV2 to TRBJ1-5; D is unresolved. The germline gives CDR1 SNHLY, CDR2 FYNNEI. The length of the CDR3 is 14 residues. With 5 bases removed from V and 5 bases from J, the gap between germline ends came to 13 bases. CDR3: CASSKGRVDQPQHF. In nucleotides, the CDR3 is TGTGCCAGCAGTAAGGGCCGAGTTGATCAGCCCCAGCATTTT.

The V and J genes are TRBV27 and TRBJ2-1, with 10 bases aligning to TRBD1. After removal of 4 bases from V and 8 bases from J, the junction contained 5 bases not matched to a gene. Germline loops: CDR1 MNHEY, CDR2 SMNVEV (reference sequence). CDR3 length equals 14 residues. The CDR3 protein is CASSWGQGNYEQFF. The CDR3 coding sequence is TGTGCCAGCAGTTGGGGACAGGGGAACTATGAGCAGTTCTTC.

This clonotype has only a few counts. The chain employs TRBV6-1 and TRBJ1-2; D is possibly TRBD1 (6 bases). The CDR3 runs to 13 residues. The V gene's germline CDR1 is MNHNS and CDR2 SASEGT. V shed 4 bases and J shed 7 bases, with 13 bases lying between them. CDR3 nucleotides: TGTGCCAGCAGTGTGCCACAGGGAGGTGGCTACACCTTC. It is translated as CASSVPQGGGYTF.